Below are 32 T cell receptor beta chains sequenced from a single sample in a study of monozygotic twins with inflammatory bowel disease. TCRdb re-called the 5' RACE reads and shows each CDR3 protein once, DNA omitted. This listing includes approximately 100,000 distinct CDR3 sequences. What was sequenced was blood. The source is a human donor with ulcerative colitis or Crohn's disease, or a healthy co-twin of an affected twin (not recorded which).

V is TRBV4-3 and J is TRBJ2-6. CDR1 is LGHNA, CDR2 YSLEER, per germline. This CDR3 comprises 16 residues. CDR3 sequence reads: CASSQDGSSGANVLTF.

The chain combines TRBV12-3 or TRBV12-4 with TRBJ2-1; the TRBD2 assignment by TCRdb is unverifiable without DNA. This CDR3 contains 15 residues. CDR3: CASSLDLAGGREQFF.

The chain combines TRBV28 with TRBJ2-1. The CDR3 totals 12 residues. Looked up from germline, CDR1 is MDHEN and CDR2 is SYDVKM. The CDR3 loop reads CASSSSTGRQFF.

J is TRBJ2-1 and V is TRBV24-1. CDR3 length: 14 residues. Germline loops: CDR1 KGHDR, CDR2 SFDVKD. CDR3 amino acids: CATSDAVKSNEQFF.

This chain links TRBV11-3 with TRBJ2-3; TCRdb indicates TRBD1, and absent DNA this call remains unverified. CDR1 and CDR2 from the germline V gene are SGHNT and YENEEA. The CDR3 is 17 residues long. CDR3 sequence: CASSLDYSQGGTDTQYF.

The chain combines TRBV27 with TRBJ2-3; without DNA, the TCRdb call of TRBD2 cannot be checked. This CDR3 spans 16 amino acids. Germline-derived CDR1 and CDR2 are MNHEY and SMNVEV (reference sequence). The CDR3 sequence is CASPLFPGGRPDTQYF.

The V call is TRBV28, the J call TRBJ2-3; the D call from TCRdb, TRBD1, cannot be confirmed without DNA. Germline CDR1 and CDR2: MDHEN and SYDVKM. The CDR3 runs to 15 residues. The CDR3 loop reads CASSPSGQGTDTQYF.

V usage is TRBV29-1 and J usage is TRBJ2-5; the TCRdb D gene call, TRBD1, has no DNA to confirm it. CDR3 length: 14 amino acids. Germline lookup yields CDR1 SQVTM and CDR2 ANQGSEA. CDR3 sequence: CSVLVGTVGETQYF. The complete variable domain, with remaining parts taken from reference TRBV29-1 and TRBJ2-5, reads SAVISQKPSRDICQRGTSLTIQCQVDSQVTMMFWYRQQPGQSLTLIATANQGSEATYESGFVIDKFPISRPNLTFSTLTVSNMSPEDSSIYLCSVLVGTVGETQYFGPGTRLLVL.

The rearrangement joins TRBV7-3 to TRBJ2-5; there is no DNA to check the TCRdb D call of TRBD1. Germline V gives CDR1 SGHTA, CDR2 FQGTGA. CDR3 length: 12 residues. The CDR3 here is CASSTRGGTQYF. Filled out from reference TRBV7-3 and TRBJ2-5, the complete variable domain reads GAGVSQTPSNKVTEKGKYVELRCDPISGHTALYWYRQSLGQGPEFLIYFQGTGAADDSGLPNDRFFAVRPEGSVSTLKIQRTERGDSAVYLCASSTRGGTQYFGPGTRLLVL.

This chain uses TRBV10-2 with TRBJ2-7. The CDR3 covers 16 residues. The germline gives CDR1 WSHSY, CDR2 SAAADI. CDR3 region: CASCVGQLNPYYEQYF.

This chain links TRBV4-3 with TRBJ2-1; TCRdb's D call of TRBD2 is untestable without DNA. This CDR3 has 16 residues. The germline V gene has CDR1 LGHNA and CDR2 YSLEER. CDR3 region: CASSQSLAAVSNEQFF.

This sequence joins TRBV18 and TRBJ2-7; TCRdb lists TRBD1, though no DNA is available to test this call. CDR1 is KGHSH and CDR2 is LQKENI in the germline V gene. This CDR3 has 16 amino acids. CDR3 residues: CASSPSRDRGSYEQYF.

The CDR3: CASSPIPTSGSYEQYF. This chain links TRBV18 with TRBJ2-7; checking the TCRdb D call of TRBD2 is not possible without DNA. This CDR3 contains 16 residues. Germline CDR1 and CDR2: KGHSH and LQKENI.

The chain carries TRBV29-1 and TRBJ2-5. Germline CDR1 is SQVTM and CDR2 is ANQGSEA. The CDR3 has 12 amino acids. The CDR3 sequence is CSGLWAQETQYF.

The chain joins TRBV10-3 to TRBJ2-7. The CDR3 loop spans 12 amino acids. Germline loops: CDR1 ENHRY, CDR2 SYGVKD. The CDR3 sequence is CAISPGSYEQYF.

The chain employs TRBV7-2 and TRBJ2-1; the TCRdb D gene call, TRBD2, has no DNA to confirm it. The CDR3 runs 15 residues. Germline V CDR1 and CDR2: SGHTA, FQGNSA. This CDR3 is CASSLALGKSGEQFF.

CDR3 region: CASSLSGVATGELFF. The chain carries TRBV12-3 or TRBV12-4 and TRBJ2-2; the D gene TCRdb calls, TRBD1, cannot be checked with no DNA. This CDR3 is 15 amino acids long.

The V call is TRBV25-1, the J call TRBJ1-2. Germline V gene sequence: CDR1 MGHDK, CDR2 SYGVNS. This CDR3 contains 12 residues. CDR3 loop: CASSGRLYGYTF.

The CDR3 loop is CASSPWTSLGPQYF. The J gene is TRBJ2-5, the V gene TRBV11-2; as DNA is missing, the TRBD2 call by TCRdb cannot be tested. Germline V gene data show CDR1 as SGHAT and CDR2 as FQNNGV. The length of the CDR3 is 14 residues.

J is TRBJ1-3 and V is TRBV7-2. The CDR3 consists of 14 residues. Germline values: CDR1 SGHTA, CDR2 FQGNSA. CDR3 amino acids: CASRRVGWGNTIYF. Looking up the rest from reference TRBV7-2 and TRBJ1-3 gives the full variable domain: GAGVSQSPSNKVTEKGKDVELRCDPISGHTALYWYRQSLGQGLEFLIYFQGNSAPDKSGLPSDRFSAERTGGSVSTLTIQRTQQEDSAVYLCASRRVGWGNTIYFGEGSWLTVV.

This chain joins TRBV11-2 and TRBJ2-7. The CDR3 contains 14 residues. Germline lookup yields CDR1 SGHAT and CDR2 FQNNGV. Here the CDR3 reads CASRRFEGSYEQYF.

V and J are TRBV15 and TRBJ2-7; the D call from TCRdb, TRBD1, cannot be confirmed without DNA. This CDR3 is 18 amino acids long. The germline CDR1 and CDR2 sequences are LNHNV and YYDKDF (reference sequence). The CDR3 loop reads CATSRDRLRGQPVGEQYF.

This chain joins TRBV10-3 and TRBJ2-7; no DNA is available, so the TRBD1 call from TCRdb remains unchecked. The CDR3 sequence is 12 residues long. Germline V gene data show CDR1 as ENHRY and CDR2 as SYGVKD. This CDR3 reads CAISGQGYEQYF.

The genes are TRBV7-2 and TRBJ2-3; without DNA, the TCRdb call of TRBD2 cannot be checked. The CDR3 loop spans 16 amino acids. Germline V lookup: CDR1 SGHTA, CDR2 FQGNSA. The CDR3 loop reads CASSSSSGLSTDTQYF. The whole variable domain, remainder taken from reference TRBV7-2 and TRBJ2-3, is GAGVSQSPSNKVTEKGKDVELRCDPISGHTALYWYRQSLGQGLEFLIYFQGNSAPDKSGLPSDRFSAERTGGSVSTLTIQRTQQEDSAVYLCASSSSSGLSTDTQYFGPGTRLTVL.

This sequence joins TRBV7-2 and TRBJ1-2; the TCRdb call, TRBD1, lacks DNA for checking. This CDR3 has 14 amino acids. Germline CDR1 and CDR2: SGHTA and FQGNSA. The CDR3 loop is CASSSQQGNYGYTF. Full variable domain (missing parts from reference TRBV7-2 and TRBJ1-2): GAGVSQSPSNKVTEKGKDVELRCDPISGHTALYWYRQSLGQGLEFLIYFQGNSAPDKSGLPSDRFSAERTGGSVSTLTIQRTQQEDSAVYLCASSSQQGNYGYTFGSGTRLTVV.

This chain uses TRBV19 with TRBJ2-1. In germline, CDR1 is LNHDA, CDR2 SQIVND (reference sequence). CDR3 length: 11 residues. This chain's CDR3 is CASSIGLNYDF. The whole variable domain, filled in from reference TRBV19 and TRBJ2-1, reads DGGITQSPKYLFRKEGQNVTLSCEQNLNHDAMYWYRQDPGQGLRLIYYSQIVNDFQKGDIAEGYSVSREKKESFPLTVTSAQKNPTAFYLCASSIGLNYDFGPGTRLTVL.

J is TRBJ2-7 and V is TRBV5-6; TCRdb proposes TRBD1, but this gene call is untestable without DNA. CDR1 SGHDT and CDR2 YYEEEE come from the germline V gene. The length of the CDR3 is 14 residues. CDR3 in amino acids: CASSLRDSPLEQYF.

The CDR3: CASSSQGTGVGTEAFF. This chain connects TRBV11-2 to TRBJ1-1; TCRdb indicates TRBD1, and absent DNA this call remains unverified. The CDR3 runs 16 residues. Per germline, CDR1 SGHAT and CDR2 FQNNGV.

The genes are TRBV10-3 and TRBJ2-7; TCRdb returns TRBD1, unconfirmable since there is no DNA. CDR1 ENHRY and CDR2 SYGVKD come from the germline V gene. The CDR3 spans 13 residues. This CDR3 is CATLTGGSSEQYF.

This CDR3 is CASSSQPGQGISGANVLTF. The chain joins TRBV12-3 or TRBV12-4 to TRBJ2-6; the D call of TRBD1 rests on TCRdb alone, since no DNA is present to check it. This CDR3 has 19 amino acids.

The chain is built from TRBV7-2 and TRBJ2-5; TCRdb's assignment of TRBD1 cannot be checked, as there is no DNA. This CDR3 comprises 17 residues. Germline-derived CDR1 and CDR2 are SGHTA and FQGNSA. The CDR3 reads CASSKGTGGLYQETQYF.

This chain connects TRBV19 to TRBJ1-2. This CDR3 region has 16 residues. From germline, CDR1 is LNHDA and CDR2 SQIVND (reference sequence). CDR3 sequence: CASSIGSATTNYGYTF.